This TCR beta chain was recorded in a study of shared clonotypes between healthy human individuals. V lost 7 bases, J lost 5 bases, and 14 bases lay in between. The CDR3 has 13 amino acids. The germline V gene encodes CDR1 MNHEY and CDR2 SVGAGI. The run depth of the assay was deep. The assay was immunoSEQ multiplex PCR, and TCRdb's table has in-frame clones only and misses some. The sample gives millions of clones, approximately 93% of which show up once; around 0.4% is in the top ten. The TCR originated in a man younger than 35 in good health. Some clones in this sample may be carry-over from other donors' samples. Material for sequencing was naive CD4+ T cells from PBMCs. Subset indicated: CD45RA+ positively selected. The genes are TRBV6-5 and TRBJ1-2; D uncertain. This CDR3 reads CASTRRDFYGYTF. In nucleotides, the CDR3 is TGTGCCAGCACAAGGAGGGATTTTTATGGCTACACCTTC.